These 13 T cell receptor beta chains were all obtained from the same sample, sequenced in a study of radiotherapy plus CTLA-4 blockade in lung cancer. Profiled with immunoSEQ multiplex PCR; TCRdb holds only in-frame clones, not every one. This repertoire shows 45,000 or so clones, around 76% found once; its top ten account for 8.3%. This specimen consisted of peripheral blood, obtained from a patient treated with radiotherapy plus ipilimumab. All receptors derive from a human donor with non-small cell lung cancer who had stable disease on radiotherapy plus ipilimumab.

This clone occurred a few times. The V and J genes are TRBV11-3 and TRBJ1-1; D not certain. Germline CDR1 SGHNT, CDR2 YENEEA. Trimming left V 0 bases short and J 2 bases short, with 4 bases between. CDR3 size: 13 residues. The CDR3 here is CASSLEPNTEAFF. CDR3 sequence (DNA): TGTGCCAGCAGCTTAGAGCCTAACACTGAAGCTTTCTTT. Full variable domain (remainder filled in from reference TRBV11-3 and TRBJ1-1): EAGVVQSPRYKIIEKKQPVAFWCNPISGHNTLYWYLQNLGQGPELLIRYENEEAVDDSQLPKDRFSAERLKGVDSTLKIQPAELGDSAVYLCASSLEPNTEAFFGQGTRLTVV.

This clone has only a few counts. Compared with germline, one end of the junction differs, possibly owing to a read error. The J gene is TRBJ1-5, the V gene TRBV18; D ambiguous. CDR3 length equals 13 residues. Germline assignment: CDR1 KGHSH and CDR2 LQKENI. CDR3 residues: CASSPYEAQTQHF. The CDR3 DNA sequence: TGTGCCAGCTCACCCTATGAAGCTCAGACCCAGCATTTT.

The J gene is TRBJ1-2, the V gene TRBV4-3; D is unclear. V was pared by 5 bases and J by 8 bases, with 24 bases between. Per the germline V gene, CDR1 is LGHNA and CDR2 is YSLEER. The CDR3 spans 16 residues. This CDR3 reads CASSEAARELYGGYTF. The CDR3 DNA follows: TGCGCCAGCAGCGAAGCGGCGCGCGAACTCTATGGAGGCTACACCTTC.

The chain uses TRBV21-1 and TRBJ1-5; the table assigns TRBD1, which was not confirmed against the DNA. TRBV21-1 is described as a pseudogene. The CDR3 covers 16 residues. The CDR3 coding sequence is TGTGCCAGCAGCAAAGCTAGGAACAGGGTCCACCAGCCCCAGCATTTT. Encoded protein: CASSKARNRVHQPQHF.

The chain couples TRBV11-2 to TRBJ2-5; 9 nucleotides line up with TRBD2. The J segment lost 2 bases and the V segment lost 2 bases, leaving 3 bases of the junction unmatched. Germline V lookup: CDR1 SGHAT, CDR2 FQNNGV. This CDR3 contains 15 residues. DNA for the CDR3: TGTGCCAGCAGCTTAATCCTAGCGGGGCAAGAGACCCAGTACTTC. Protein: CASSLILAGQETQYF. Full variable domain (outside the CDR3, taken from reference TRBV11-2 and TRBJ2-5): EAGVAQSPRYKIIEKRQSVAFWCNPISGHATLYWYQQILGQGPKLLIQFQNNGVVDDSQLPKDRFSAERLKGVDSTLKIQPAKLEDSAVYLCASSLILAGQETQYFGPGTRLLVL.

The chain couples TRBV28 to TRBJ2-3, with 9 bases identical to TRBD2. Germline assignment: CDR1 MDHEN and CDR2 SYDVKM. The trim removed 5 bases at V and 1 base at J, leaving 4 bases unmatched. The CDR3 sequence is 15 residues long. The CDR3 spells CASSKRGAGTDTQYF. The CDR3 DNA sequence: TGTGCCAGCAGTAAGCGGGGGGCTGGCACAGATACGCAGTATTTT.

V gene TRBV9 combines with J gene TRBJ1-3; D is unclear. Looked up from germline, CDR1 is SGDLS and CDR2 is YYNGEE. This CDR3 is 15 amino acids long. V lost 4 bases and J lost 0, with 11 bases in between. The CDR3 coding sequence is TGTGCCAGCAGCCCCCGACTCCTCTCTGGAAACACCATATATTTT. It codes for CASSPRLLSGNTIYF.

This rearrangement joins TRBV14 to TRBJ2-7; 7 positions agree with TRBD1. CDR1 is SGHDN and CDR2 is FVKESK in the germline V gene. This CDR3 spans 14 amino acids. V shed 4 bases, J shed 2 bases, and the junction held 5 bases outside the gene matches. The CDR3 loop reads CASSPGQFTYEQYV. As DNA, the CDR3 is TGTGCCAGCAGCCCGGGACAGTTTACCTACGAGCAGTACGTC.

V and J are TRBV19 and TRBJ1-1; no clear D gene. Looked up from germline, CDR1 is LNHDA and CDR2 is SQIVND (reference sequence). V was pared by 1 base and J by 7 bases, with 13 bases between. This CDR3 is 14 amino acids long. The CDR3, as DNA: TGTGCCAGTAGTATAGTCCTGGGAGGAGTTGAAGCTTTCTTT. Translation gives CASSIVLGGVEAFF.

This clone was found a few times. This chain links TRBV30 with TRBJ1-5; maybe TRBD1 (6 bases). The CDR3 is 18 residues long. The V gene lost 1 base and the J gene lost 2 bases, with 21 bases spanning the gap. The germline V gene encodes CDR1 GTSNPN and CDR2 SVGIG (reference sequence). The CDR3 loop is CAWSGGRTALGGNQPQHF. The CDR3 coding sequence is TGTGCCTGGAGTGGTGGGAGGACAGCCTTGGGGGGCAATCAGCCCCAGCATTTT.

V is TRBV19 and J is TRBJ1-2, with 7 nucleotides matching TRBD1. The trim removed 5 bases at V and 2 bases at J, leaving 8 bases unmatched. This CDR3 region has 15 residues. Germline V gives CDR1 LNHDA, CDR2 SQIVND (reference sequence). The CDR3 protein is CASSPALQGNYGYTF. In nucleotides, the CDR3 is TGTGCCAGTAGTCCGGCCTTACAGGGGAACTATGGCTACACCTTC.

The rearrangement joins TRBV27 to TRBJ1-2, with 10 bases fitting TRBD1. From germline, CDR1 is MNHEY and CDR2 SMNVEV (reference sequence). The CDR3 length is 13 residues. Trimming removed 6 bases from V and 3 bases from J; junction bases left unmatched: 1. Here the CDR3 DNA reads TGTGCCAGCAGGGGGACAGGGGACTATGGCTACACCTTC. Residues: CASRGTGDYGYTF.

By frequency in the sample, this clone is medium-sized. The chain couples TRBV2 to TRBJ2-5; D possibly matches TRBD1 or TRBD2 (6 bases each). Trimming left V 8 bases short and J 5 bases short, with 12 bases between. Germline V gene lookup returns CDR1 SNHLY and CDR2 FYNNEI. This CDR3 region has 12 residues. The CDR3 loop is CASGGGPETQYF. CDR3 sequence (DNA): TGTGCCAGCGGAGGGGGGCCGGAGACCCAGTACTTC.